This record concerns one T cell receptor (beta chain) sequence. The antigen is undetermined. An end of the junction does not agree with germline; a read error may underlie this. The data were taken from a study of tumor-infiltrating lymphocytes in primary liver carcinoma. Scientists recovered RNA and DNA together from roughly 20-30 mg of unsorted bulk tissue. Resection treated the patients' primary liver carcinoma. These patients lived with chronic HBV infection and had never been treated. Separate regions, five per tumor, were sampled. TCR beta cDNA came from about 500 ng total RNA, primed with a constant-region primer. Three-round nested multiplex PCR performed with slightly modified ARM-PCR produced the TCR beta libraries. Running about 11 cycles apiece, the first two PCR rounds relied on TRBV1-TRBV30 forward primers together with a C-beta reverse primer. From the multiplex PCR reads, TCRdb called clonotypes with MiXCR, one entry per CDR3 protein. In the table there are 100,000 to 150,000 distinct CDR3 sequences, about 68% of which are singletons.

Study outcomes and limitations: Tumors had a significantly higher top-250-clone fraction than blood (p = 0.039).

CDR3 length: 12 amino acids. CDR1 and CDR2 from the germline V gene are SGHAT and FQNNGV. The TCR originated in a woman aged 60-70 years with primary liver carcinoma and hepatitis B virus infection. The specimen was liver tumor tissue from sampling region 1. Indicated subset: tumor region T1, superior pole. The chain joins TRBV11-2 to TRBJ2-1; D remains unclear. Here the CDR3 reads CTSSLGWKEQFF. The CDR3 region has the DNA TGTACCAGCAGCCTGGGATGGAAAGAGCAGTTCTTC. The whole variable domain, filled in from reference TRBV11-2 and TRBJ2-1, reads EAGVAQSPRYKIIEKRQSVAFWCNPISGHATLYWYQQILGQGPKLLIQFQNNGVVDDSQLPKDRFSAERLKGVDSTLKIQPAKLEDSAVYLCTSSLGWKEQFFGPGTRLTVL.